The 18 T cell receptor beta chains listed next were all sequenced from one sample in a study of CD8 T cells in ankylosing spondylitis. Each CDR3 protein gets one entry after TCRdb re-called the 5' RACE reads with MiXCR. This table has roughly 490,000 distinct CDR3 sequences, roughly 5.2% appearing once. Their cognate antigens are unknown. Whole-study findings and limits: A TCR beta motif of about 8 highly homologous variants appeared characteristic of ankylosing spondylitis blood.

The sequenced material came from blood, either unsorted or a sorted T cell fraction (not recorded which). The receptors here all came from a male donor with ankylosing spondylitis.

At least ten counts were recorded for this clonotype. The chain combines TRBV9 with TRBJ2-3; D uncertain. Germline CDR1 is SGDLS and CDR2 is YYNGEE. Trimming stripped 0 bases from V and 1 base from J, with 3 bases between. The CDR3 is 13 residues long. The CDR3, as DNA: TGTGCCAGCAGCGTAGGGGGCACAGATACGCAGTATTTT. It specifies CASSVGGTDTQYF.

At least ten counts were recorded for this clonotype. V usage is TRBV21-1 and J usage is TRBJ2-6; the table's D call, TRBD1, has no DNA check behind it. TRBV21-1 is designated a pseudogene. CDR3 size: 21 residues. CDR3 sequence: CASSKVSPSGRPFSGANVLTF. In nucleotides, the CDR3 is TGTGCCAGCAGCAAAGTCAGCCCCTCCGGGCGGCCCTTCTCTGGGGCCAACGTCCTGACTTTC.

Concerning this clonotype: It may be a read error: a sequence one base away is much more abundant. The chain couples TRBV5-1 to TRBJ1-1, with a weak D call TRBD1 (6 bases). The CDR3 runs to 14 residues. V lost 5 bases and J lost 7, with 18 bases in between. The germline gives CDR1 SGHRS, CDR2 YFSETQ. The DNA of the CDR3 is TGCGCCAGCAGGGATGGACAGTTGCACAATGAAGCTTTCTTT. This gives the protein CASRDGQLHNEAFF.

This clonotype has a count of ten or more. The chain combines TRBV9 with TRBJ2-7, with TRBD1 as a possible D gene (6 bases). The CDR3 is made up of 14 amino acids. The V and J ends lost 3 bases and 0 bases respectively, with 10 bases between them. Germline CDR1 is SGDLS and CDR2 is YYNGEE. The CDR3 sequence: CASSGGQSSYEQYF. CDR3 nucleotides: TGTGCCAGCAGCGGAGGACAGAGCTCCTACGAGCAGTACTTC.

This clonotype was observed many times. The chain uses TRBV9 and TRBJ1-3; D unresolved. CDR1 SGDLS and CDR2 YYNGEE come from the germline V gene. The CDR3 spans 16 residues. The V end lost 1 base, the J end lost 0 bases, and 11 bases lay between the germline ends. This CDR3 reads CASSVKTSSSGNTIYF. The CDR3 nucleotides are TGTGCCAGCAGCGTAAAGACCTCAAGCTCTGGAAACACCATATATTTT.

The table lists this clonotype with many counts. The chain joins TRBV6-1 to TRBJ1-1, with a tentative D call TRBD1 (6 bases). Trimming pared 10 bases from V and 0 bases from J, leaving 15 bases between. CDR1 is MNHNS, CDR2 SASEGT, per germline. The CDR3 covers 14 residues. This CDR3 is CATKWGGMNTEAFF. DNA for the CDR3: TGTGCCACTAAATGGGGGGGCATGAACACTGAAGCTTTCTTT.

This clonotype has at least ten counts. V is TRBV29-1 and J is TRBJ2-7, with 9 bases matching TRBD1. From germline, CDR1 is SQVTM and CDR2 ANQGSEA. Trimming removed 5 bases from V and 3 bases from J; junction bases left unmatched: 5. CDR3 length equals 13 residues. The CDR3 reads CSVSGTGFYEQYF. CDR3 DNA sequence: TGCAGCGTTTCCGGGACAGGGTTCTACGAGCAGTACTTC.

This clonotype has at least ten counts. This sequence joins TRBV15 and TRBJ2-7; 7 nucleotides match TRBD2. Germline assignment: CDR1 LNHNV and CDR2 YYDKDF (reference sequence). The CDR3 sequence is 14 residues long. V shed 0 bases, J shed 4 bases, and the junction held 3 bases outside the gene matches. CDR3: CATSREAGLYEQYF. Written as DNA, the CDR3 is TGTGCCACCAGCAGAGAAGCGGGACTATACGAGCAGTACTTC.

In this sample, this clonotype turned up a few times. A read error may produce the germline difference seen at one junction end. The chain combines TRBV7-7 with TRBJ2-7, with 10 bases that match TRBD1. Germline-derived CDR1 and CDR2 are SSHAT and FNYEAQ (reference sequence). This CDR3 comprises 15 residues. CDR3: CASSQGQGLSYEQYF. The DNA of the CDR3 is TGTGCTAGCAGCCAGGGACAGGGGTTGTCCTACGAGCAGTACTTC.

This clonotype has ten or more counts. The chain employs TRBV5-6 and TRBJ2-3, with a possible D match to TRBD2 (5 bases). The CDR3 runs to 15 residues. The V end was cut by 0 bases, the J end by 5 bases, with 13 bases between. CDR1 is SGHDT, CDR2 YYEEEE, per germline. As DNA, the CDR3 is TGTGCCAGCAGCTTGGATGGGGAGTTGAGAGATACGCAGTATTTT. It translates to CASSLDGELRDTQYF.

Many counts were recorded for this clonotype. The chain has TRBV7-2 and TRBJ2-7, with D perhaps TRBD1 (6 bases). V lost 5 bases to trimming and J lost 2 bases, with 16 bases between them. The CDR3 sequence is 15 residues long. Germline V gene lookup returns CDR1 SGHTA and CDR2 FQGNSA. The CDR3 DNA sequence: TGTGCCAGCAGCCTAAACTTTGGACAGCCCTACGAGCAGTACTTC. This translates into CASSLNFGQPYEQYF. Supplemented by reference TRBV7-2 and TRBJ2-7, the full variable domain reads GAGVSQSPSNKVTEKGKDVELRCDPISGHTALYWYRQSLGQGLEFLIYFQGNSAPDKSGLPSDRFSAERTGGSVSTLTIQRTQQEDSAVYLCASSLNFGQPYEQYFGPGTRLTVT.

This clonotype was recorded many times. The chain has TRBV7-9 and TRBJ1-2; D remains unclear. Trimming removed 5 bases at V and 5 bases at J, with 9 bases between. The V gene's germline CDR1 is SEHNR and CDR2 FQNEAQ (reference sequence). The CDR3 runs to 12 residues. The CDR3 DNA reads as TGTGCCAGCAGCGGAAGTCAATATGGCTACACCTTC. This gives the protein CASSGSQYGYTF.

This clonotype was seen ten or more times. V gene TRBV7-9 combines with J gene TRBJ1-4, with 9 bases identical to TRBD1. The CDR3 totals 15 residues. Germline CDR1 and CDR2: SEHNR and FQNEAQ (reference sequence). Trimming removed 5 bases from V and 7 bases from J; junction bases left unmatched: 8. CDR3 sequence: CASSPRTGVGEKLFF. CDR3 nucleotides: TGTGCCAGCAGCCCCCGGACAGGGGTGGGTGAAAAACTGTTTTTT.

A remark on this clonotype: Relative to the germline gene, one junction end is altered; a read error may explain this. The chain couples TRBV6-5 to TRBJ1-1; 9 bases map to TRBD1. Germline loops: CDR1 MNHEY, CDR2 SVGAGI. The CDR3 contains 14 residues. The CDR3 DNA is TGTGCCACCAGTTTAGACAGGGGGACCACTGAAGCTTTCTTT. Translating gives CATSLDRGTTEAFF.

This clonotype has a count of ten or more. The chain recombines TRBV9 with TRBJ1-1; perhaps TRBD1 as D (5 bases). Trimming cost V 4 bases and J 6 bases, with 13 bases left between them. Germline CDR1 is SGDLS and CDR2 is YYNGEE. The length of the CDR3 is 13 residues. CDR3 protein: CASSLRGDAEAFF. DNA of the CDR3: TGTGCCAGCAGCCTGAGGGGCGACGCTGAAGCTTTCTTT.

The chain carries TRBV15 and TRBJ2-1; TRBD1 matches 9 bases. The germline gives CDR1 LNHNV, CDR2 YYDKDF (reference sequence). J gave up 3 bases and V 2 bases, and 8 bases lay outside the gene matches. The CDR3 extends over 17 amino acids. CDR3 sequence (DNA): TGTGCCACCAGCAGACCCCATGGGGACAGGGTCTACAATGAGCAGTTCTTC. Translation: CATSRPHGDRVYNEQFF.

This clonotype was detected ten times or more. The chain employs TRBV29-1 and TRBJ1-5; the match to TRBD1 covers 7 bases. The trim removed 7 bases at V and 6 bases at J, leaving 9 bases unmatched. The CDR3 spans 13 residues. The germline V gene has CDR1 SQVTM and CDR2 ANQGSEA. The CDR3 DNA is TGCAGCGCACGGGACAGTTGGGTTCAGCCCCAGCATTTT. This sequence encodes CSARDSWVQPQHF.

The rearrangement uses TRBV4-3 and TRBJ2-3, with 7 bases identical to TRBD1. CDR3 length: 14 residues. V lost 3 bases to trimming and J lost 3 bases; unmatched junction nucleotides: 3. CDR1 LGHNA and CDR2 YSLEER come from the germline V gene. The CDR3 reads CASSQDRMTDTQYF. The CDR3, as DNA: TGCGCCAGCAGCCAGGACAGGATGACAGATACGCAGTATTTT.